Shown below are 3 T cell receptor beta chains from a single sample sequenced in a study of regulatory T cells in long-lasting Graves disease. The time point denotes: newly diagnosed GD, antithyroid drugs for less than 3 months. Construction of the TCR library relied on RNA isolated from PBMCs. Building of the TCR beta libraries involved iRepertoire HTBI primers and Arm-PCR of CDR3 regions. TCRdb passed the multiplex PCR reads through MiXCR, listing each CDR3 protein once. Of about 240,000 distinct CDR3 sequences listed, 20% are singletons. Sequences were derived from peripheral blood mononuclear cells (PBMCs), sampled at new diagnosis, from a patient treated with antithyroid drugs. Receptors were obtained from a female donor with Graves disease.

This clonotype was detected ten times or more. V and J are TRBV12-3 or TRBV12-4 and TRBJ2-7, with 10 bases identical to TRBD2. CDR3 size: 14 residues. V lost 8 bases and J lost 3; bases outside the gene matches: 7. CDR3 protein: CASLQAGGYYEQYF. The CDR3 DNA is TGTGCCAGCTTGCAAGCGGGGGGGTACTACGAGCAGTACTTC.

The table lists this clonotype with many counts. This chain links TRBV6-1 with TRBJ2-5; D remains unclear. Germline V gene data show CDR1 as MNHNS and CDR2 as SASEGT. Trimming shortened V by 6 bases and J by 3 bases, and 17 bases separated the two germline ends. The CDR3 sequence is 15 residues long. The CDR3: CASSPMGRAKETQYF. CDR3 DNA sequence: TGTGCCAGCAGCCCGATGGGTCGGGCGAAAGAGACCCAGTACTTC.

This rearrangement joins TRBV19 to TRBJ2-1; D remains ambiguous. Trimming removed 5 bases from V and 0 bases from J, with 11 bases in between. This CDR3 region has 15 residues. The germline CDR1 and CDR2 sequences are LNHDA and SQIVND (reference sequence). CDR3 sequence reads: CASSSRSSSYNEQFF. The CDR3 DNA is TGTGCCAGTAGTTCAAGGTCCAGCTCCTACAATGAGCAGTTCTTC.